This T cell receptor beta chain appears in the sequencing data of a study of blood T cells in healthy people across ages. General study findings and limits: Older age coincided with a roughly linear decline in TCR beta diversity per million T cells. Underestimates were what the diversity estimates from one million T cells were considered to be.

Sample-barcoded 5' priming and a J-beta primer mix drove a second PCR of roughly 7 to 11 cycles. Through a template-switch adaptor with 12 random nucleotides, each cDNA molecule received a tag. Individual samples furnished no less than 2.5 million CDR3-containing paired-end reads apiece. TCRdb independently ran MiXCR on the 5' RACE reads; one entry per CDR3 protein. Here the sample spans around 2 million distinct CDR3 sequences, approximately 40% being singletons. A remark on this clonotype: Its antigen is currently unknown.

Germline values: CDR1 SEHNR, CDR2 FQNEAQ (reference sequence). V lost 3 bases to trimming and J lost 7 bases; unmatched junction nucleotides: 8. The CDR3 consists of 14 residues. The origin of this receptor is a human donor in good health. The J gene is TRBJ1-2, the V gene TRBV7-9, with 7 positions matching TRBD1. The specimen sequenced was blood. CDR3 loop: CASSLAGQSSGYTF. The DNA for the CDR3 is TGTGCCAGCAGCTTGGCGGGACAGTCTAGTGGCTACACCTTC.